Described below is a single T cell receptor (beta chain) sequence and its context. The assay was immunoSEQ multiplex PCR, and TCRdb's table has in-frame clones only and misses some. The sample has 2 million to 2.5 million clones; less than 95% are singletons. This sample stems from a study of shared clonotypes between healthy human individuals. Trimming took 3 bases from V and 3 from J, leaving 9 bases between them. The CDR3 length is 13 residues. Germline V gene lookup returns CDR1 SGHTA and CDR2 FQGNSA. The clonotype was recovered from a man between 18 and 29 years old in good health. Some clones in this sample may be carry-over from other donors' samples. The rearrangement joins TRBV7-2 to TRBJ2-7, with D unresolved. The material sequenced was naive CD4+ T cells from PBMCs. The subset: CD45RA+ positively selected. DNA of the CDR3: TGTGCCAGCAGCTTTCGGACCGACTACGAGCAGTACTTC. Encoded protein: CASSFRTDYEQYF.